This T cell receptor (beta chain) comes out of a study of shared clonotypes between healthy human individuals. The germline gives CDR1 SGHRS, CDR2 YFSETQ. The germline V and J ends were trimmed by 0 bases and 5 bases, with 15 bases remaining between them. The CDR3 is 16 residues long. As for this clone: Its antigen is as yet unknown.

Sequencing was performed with immunoSEQ multiplex PCR; in TCRdb, only in-frame clones are kept and a portion is missing. The sample includes fewer than 1.6 million clones, 97% to 99% of them seen just once. Regarding the study as a whole: It was anticipated that sequencing depth would influence how many clonotypes donors shared. Memory subsets generally showed smaller estimated richness than naive subsets did. Some naive CD4 clonotypes, around 5%, turned up in common across several donors.

Sequenced material: naive CD4+ T cells sorted from blood. Subset here: CD45RA+ positively selected. The rearrangement links TRBV5-1 to TRBJ2-1; D unresolved. The source is a man younger than 40 in good health. The CDR3 DNA reads as TGCGCCAGCAGCTTGGCCGACTCAACACGAGACAATGAGCAGTTCTTC. Protein sequence: CASSLADSTRDNEQFF.